This paragraph covers one T cell receptor beta chain sequence. These data are taken from a study of T cell changes during pregnancy in multiple sclerosis. The CDR3 is made up of 15 amino acids. V lost 7 bases to trimming and J lost 0 bases; unmatched junction nucleotides: 6. Germline V gives CDR1 MNHEY, CDR2 SVGAGI. The protocol was immunoSEQ multiplex PCR, while the TCRdb copy is restricted to in-frame clones and leaves out a portion. The profile shows just over 65,000 clones, 91% of them singletons. The chain links TRBV6-5 to TRBJ2-5; the match to TRBD2 covers 9 bases. This TCR was sampled from a female donor with multiple sclerosis, enrolled in a pregnancy study. Material: peripheral blood, obtained in the second trimester of pregnancy. The CDR3 region has the DNA TGTGCCAGCACCCGAGCGGGGGGTGACCAAGAGACCCAGTACTTC. It specifies CASTRAGGDQETQYF.